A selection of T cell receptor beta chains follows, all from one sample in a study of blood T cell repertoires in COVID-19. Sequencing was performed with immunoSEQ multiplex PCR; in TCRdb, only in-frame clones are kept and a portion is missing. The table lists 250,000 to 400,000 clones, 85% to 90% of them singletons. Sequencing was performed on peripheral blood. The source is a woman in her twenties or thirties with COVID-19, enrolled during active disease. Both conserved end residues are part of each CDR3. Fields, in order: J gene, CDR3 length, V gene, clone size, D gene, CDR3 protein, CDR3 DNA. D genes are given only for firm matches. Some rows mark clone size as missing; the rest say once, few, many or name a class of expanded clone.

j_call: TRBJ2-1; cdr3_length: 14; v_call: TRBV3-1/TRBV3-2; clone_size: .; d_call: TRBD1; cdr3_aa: CASSLTRTGQEQFF; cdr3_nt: TGTGCCAGCAGCCTAACCCGGACAGGGCAGGAGCAGTTCTTC
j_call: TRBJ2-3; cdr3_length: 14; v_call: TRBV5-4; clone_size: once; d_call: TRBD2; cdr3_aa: CASSFWRETNTQYF; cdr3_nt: TGTGCCAGCAGCTTTTGGCGGGAGACGAATACGCAGTATTTT
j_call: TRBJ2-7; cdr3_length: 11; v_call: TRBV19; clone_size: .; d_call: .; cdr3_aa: CASSLADEQYF; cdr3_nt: TGTGCCAGTAGTTTGGCCGACGAGCAGTACTTC
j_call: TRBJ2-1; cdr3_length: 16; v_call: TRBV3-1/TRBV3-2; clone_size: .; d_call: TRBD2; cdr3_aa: CASSQVGSGRYNEQFF; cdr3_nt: TGTGCCAGCAGCCAAGTGGGTAGCGGGAGATACAATGAGCAGTTCTTC
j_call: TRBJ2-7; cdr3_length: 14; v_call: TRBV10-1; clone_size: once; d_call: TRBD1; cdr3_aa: CASSEGTGAYEQYF; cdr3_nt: TGCGCCAGCAGTGAGGGGACAGGGGCCTACGAGCAGTACTTC
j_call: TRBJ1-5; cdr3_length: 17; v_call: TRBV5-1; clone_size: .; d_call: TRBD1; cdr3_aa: CASSLVPGQDSNQPQHF; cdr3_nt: TGCGCCAGCAGCTTGGTTCCGGGACAGGATAGCAATCAGCCCCAGCATTTT
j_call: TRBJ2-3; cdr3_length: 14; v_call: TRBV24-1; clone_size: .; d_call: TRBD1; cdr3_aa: CATSGQGGADTQYF; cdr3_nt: TGTGCCACCAGTGGACAGGGTGGTGCAGATACGCAGTATTTT
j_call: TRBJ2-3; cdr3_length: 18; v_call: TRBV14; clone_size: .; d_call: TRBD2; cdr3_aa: CASSSGLAGWYSTDTQYF; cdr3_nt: TGTGCCAGCAGCTCCGGACTAGCTGGTTGGTATTCGACAGATACGCAGTATTTT
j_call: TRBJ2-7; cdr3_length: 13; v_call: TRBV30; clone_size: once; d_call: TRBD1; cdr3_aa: CAWQGTGSYEQYF; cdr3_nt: TGTGCCTGGCAGGGGACAGGGTCCTACGAGCAGTACTTC
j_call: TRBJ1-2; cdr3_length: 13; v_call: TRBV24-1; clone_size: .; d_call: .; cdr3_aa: CATSAGDGYGYTF; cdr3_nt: TGTGCCACCAGTGCAGGGGACGGCTATGGCTACACCTTC